Below, 27 T cell receptor beta chains from the same sample are listed, as sequenced in a study of T-cell reconstitution after alpha-beta-depleted transplantation in children. Unique molecular identifiers featured in how the TCRbeta library was prepared. One entry per CDR3 protein results from TCRdb running MiXCR on the PCR reads. The table lists almost 600,000 distinct CDR3 sequences, 20% to 30% of them singletons. The source material was PBMCs, sampled before TCRalphabeta/CD19-depleted stem cell transplant. These receptors originate from a boy younger than two with Wiskott-Aldrich syndrome, due to receive a stem cell transplant.

CDR3 loop: CASSQGSGRTEETQYF. CDR3 nucleotide sequence: TGTGCCAGCAGCCAAGGATCCGGGAGGACCGAAGAGACCCAGTACTTC. This sequence joins TRBV7-6 and TRBJ2-5; 7 nucleotides line up with TRBD2. Germline CDR1 and CDR2: SGHVS and FNYEAQ. CDR3 length: 16 amino acids. V lost 5 bases and J lost 3; bases outside the gene matches: 12.

This clonotype was seen more than once but under ten times. The rearrangement uses TRBV3-1 and TRBJ1-1; a weak D match, TRBD1 (6 bases). V lost 3 bases, J lost 8 bases, and 7 bases lay in between. The CDR3 contains 11 residues. Germline V gene lookup returns CDR1 LGHDT and CDR2 YNNKEL (reference sequence). The CDR3 DNA sequence: TGTGCCAGCAGCCATACAGGGGAAGCTTTCTTT. It yields the protein CASSHTGEAFF. Full variable domain (rest looked up from reference TRBV3-1 and TRBJ1-1): DTAVSQTPKYLVTQMGNDKSIKCEQNLGHDTMYWYKQDSKKFLKIMFSYNNKELIINETVPNRFSPKSPDKAHLNLHINSLELGDSAVYFCASSHTGEAFFGQGTRLTVV.

J is TRBJ2-2 and V is TRBV12-3 or TRBV12-4, with D perhaps TRBD1 or TRBD2 (5 bases each). With 7 bases removed from V and 6 bases from J, the gap between germline ends came to 15 bases. This CDR3 is 14 amino acids long. The CDR3 is CASTGRRPAGELFF. The CDR3, as DNA: TGTGCCAGCACGGGACGAAGACCCGCCGGGGAGCTGTTTTTT.

This chain uses TRBV20-1 with TRBJ2-1; 10 bases map to TRBD2. Per the germline V gene, CDR1 is DFQATT and CDR2 is SNEGSKA (reference sequence). The CDR3 covers 14 residues. V lost 3 bases to trimming and J lost 7 bases; unmatched junction nucleotides: 6. For the CDR3, the DNA is TGCAGTGCTAGCCTAGCGGGAGTCCTTAATGAGCAGTTCTTC. This sequence encodes CSASLAGVLNEQFF.

This clonotype was picked up a small number of times. The genes are TRBV20-1 and TRBJ2-7, with 7 bases that match TRBD2. Germline V CDR1 and CDR2: DFQATT, SNEGSKA (reference sequence). This CDR3 is 11 amino acids long. The junction had 4 bases not matched to a gene; V was cut back by 5 bases and J by 6 bases. CDR3 coding DNA: TGCAGTGCTCGTCTAGCGGTCGAGCAGTACTTC. Its protein is CSARLAVEQYF.

This clonotype was counted between two and nine times. The chain recombines TRBV5-1 with TRBJ1-4, with D possibly matching TRBD1 (6 bases). This CDR3 region has 15 residues. Germline CDR1 reads SGHRS; CDR2 reads YFSETQ. V was shortened by 4 bases and J by 1 base, with 11 bases between the two germline ends. This CDR3 is CASSPRGQTNEKLFF. CDR3 sequence (DNA): TGCGCCAGCAGCCCCAGGGGACAAACTAATGAAAAACTGTTTTTT.

V gene TRBV20-1 combines with J gene TRBJ2-5; D might be TRBD2 (5 bases). The V end lost 3 bases, the J end lost 1 base, and 12 bases lay between the germline ends. CDR3 length: 14 amino acids. Per germline, CDR1 DFQATT and CDR2 SNEGSKA (reference sequence). CDR3 sequence (DNA): TGCAGTGCTAGTAGCGCGGGCGCCCAAGAGACCCAGTACTTC. It codes for CSASSAGAQETQYF.

This clonotype was detected only a few times. The gene calls are TRBV5-4 and TRBJ1-6; 8 bases align to TRBD1. Trimming removed 4 bases from V and 5 bases from J; junction bases left unmatched: 5. This CDR3 contains 15 residues. Germline CDR1 reads SGHNT; CDR2 reads YYREEE (reference sequence). CDR3 amino acids: CASSLMDRDNSPLHF. The CDR3 nucleotides are TGTGCCAGCAGCCTAATGGACAGGGATAATTCACCCCTCCACTTT.

This rearrangement joins TRBV4-2 to TRBJ2-7, with 7 bases identical to TRBD1. The V gene's germline CDR1 is LGHNA and CDR2 YNFKEQ. CDR3 size: 16 residues. V lost 1 base to trimming and J lost 7 bases; unmatched junction nucleotides: 13. In nucleotides, the CDR3 is TGTGCCAGCAGCCAAGGGGTCGGGACAGCATCTTCGGAGCAGTACTTC. It specifies CASSQGVGTASSEQYF.

This clonotype was seen at least ten times. This chain uses TRBV11-3 with TRBJ2-3; 8 positions match TRBD1. Germline CDR1 reads SGHNT; CDR2 reads YENEEA. The CDR3 sequence is 14 residues long. The ends lost 4 bases at V and 6 bases at J; junction bases unmatched: 6. CDR3 in amino acids: CASSSDRDGDTQYF. DNA of the CDR3: TGTGCCAGCAGCTCGGACAGGGATGGTGATACGCAGTATTTT.

The J gene is TRBJ2-7, the V gene TRBV5-1, with D possibly being TRBD1 or TRBD2 (5 bases each). Germline V CDR1 and CDR2: SGHRS, YFSETQ. Trimming shortened V by 0 bases and J by 7 bases, and 8 bases separated the two germline ends. The CDR3 loop spans 12 amino acids. The CDR3 DNA reads as TGCGCCAGCAGCTTGGATTGGGGGGAGCAGTACTTC. Protein product: CASSLDWGEQYF.

This clonotype was seen more than once but under ten times. This chain links TRBV12-3 or TRBV12-4 with TRBJ1-5, with 7 bases that match TRBD1. The CDR3 sequence is 14 residues long. With 3 bases clipped from V and 6 bases from J, the junction kept 5 bases outside the gene matches. CDR3 bases: TGTGCCAGCAGTTTTTTAGGGGGCGTTCAGCCCCAGCATTTT. Its protein product is CASSFLGGVQPQHF.

This clonotype has only a few counts. The chain combines TRBV4-1 with TRBJ2-5, with D possibly called TRBD1 or TRBD2 (6 bases each). The V gene lost 0 bases and the J gene lost 0 bases, with 14 bases spanning the gap. Germline V gene sequence: CDR1 MGHRA, CDR2 YSYEKL. This CDR3 contains 17 residues. The CDR3 is CASSQEWRGAYQETQYF. CDR3 sequence (DNA): TGCGCCAGCAGCCAAGAATGGAGGGGGGCGTACCAAGAGACCCAGTACTTC.

This clonotype occurred a few times. This chain links TRBV21-1 with TRBJ2-3; the table's TRBD2 call for D was not verified on the DNA. TRBV21-1 is annotated as a pseudogene. This CDR3 is built from 14 residues. The CDR3 region has the DNA TGTGCCAGCCCAAACAGGAGGGTCCAAGATACGCAGTATTTT. Protein: CASPNRRVQDTQYF.

In its sample, this clonotype was seen a few times. This chain uses TRBV6-1 with TRBJ2-2; D call uncertain. Trimming pared 8 bases from V and 0 bases from J, leaving 10 bases between. CDR3 length: 14 amino acids. The germline gives CDR1 MNHNS, CDR2 SASEGT. The CDR3 DNA follows: TGTGCCAGCTGCCTAGGAGCGAACACCGGGGAGCTGTTTTTT. Its translation is CASCLGANTGELFF.

The chain employs TRBV29-1 and TRBJ1-2; D unclear. V was pared by 4 bases and J by 5 bases, with 14 bases between. CDR1 and CDR2 (germline): SQVTM, ANQGSEA. This CDR3 has 13 amino acids. The CDR3 loop is CSVVSGSRYGYTF. For the CDR3, the DNA is TGCAGCGTTGTCTCGGGGTCCCGGTATGGCTACACCTTC.

CDR3 DNA sequence: TGTGCCAGCAGTTTTAGGAGACTAGCGGGAATGACAGATACGCAGTATTTT. It yields the protein CASSFRRLAGMTDTQYF. The chain employs TRBV27 and TRBJ2-3; 11 bases agree with TRBD2. The CDR3 runs 17 residues. Germline values: CDR1 MNHEY, CDR2 SMNVEV (reference sequence). Trimming cost V 3 bases and J 3 bases; bases outside gene matches: 8.

This clonotype turned up a few times. The rearrangement links TRBV27 to TRBJ2-4; tentative D call: TRBD2 (6 bases). In germline, CDR1 is MNHEY, CDR2 SMNVEV (reference sequence). V was clipped by 5 bases and J by 3 bases, with 11 bases between them. The CDR3 is 14 residues long. The CDR3, as DNA: TGTGCCAGCAGTGCGGGATTGGGCAAAAACATTCAGTACTTC. Its protein product is CASSAGLGKNIQYF.

The V call is TRBV5-1, the J call TRBJ2-3; D perhaps matches TRBD1 (8 bases). The germline V gene encodes CDR1 SGHRS and CDR2 YFSETQ. The CDR3 is made up of 14 amino acids. Between the trimmed V and J ends, which lost 1 base and 5 bases, there was a span of 11 bases. Here the CDR3 DNA reads TGCGCCAGCAGCTTGTACAGGGGGGGAGATACGCAGTATTTT. Protein product: CASSLYRGGDTQYF.

V and J are TRBV11-1 and TRBJ2-3, with TRBD1 as a possible D gene (5 bases). CDR1 and CDR2 (germline): SGHAT, FQDESV (reference sequence). The CDR3 totals 15 residues. Trimming took 4 bases from V and 0 from J, leaving 11 bases between them. The CDR3, as DNA: TGTGCCAGCAGCTGGGGCATGGCCAGCACAGATACGCAGTATTTT. It is translated as CASSWGMASTDTQYF.

Only a few counts were recorded for this clonotype. The rearrangement links TRBV3-1 to TRBJ2-7, with D perhaps assigned TRBD1 or TRBD2 (5 bases each). This CDR3 spans 13 amino acids. V dropped 2 bases and J dropped 6 bases, with 11 bases sitting between them. Germline V lookup: CDR1 LGHDT, CDR2 YNNKEL (reference sequence). CDR3 sequence reads: CASSQTGRGEQYF. CDR3 bases: TGTGCCAGCAGCCAAACGGGGCGAGGCGAGCAGTACTTC.

In its sample, this clonotype was seen a few times. This chain links TRBV20-1 with TRBJ1-2; 9 positions match TRBD1. The CDR3 contains 15 residues. The germline V gene has CDR1 DFQATT and CDR2 SNEGSKA (reference sequence). J lost 0 bases, V lost 5 bases, and 7 bases had no gene match. DNA for the CDR3: TGCAGTGCTCGCCGGGACAGGGAAGCTAACTATGGCTACACCTTC. Translating it yields CSARRDREANYGYTF.

This clonotype has at least ten counts. An end of the junction does not agree with germline; a read error may underlie this. The chain combines TRBV5-1 with TRBJ2-1; 7 nucleotides line up with TRBD1. This CDR3 comprises 14 residues. Germline CDR1 is SGHRS and CDR2 is YFSETQ. The CDR3 region is CASSRDRAYNEQFF. The DNA of the CDR3 is TGTGCCAGCAGTCGCGACAGGGCCTACAATGAGCAGTTCTTC.

J is TRBJ2-7 and V is TRBV24-1; 10 bases are shared with TRBD2. V shed 9 bases, J shed 4 bases, and the junction held 5 bases outside the gene matches. This CDR3 is 13 amino acids long. CDR1 KGHDR and CDR2 SFDVKD come from the germline V gene. CDR3 sequence: CATSSSGSYEQYF. The DNA of the CDR3 is TGTGCCACCTCTTCTAGCGGGAGTTACGAGCAGTACTTC.

The genes are TRBV24-1 and TRBJ2-1, with 12 bases identical to TRBD2. Germline V gives CDR1 KGHDR, CDR2 SFDVKD. The CDR3 is 14 residues long. Trimming cost V 3 bases and J 13 bases; bases outside gene matches: 6. The CDR3 DNA sequence: TGTGCCACCAGTGATGGGGCTAGCGGGAGGGGTCAGTTCTTC. The encoded protein is CATSDGASGRGQFF.

The chain joins TRBV27 to TRBJ1-5, with a tentative D call TRBD1 (5 bases). CDR1 and CDR2 (germline): MNHEY, SMNVEV (reference sequence). V was clipped by 5 bases and J by 0 bases, with 11 bases between them. The CDR3 covers 15 residues. CDR3 nucleotide sequence: TGTGCCAGCAGTGCGGGACGGACTAGCAATCAGCCCCAGCATTTT. Translation gives CASSAGRTSNQPQHF.

This clonotype showed up many times. The rearrangement joins TRBV5-1 to TRBJ2-7; 14 bases agree with TRBD2. The CDR3 contains 15 residues. The trim removed 4 bases at V and 5 bases at J, leaving 5 bases unmatched. Per germline, CDR1 SGHRS and CDR2 YFSETQ. CDR3 coding DNA: TGCGCCAGCAGCCCGGGACTAGCGGGAGTTCACGAGCAGTACTTC. Translated: CASSPGLAGVHEQYF. The whole variable domain, filled in from reference TRBV5-1 and TRBJ2-7, reads KAGVTQTPRYLIKTRGQQVTLSCSPISGHRSVSWYQQTPGQGLQFLFEYFSETQRNKGNFPGRFSGRQFSNSRSEMNVSTLELGDSALYLCASSPGLAGVHEQYFGPGTRLTVT.